The 16 T cell receptor beta chains presented below share a single source sample, sequenced in a study of cytomegalovirus exposure and HLA in healthy donors. Primers: 60 Vbeta forward and 13 Jbeta reverse. Repertoires were generated with immunoSEQ multiplex PCR, while TCRdb's copy carries only in-frame clones and drops some. The sample consists of about 90,000 clones, approximately 76% of them appearing once. The sequenced sample consisted of PBMCs. These receptors all stem from a woman aged 55-70 years in good health and CMV-seropositive.

The chain carries TRBV30 and TRBJ1-2; D unclear. The CDR3 has 13 amino acids. Trimming shortened V by 0 bases and J by 9 bases, and 14 bases separated the two germline ends. Germline V gives CDR1 GTSNPN, CDR2 SVGIG (reference sequence). CDR3 sequence reads: CAWSVGPAGSYTF. CDR3 coding DNA: TGTGCCTGGAGTGTAGGGCCCGCGGGTAGCTACACCTTC.

This clone was observed a few times. This chain links TRBV7-9 with TRBJ1-5, with D hard to call. V lost 2 bases and J 6 bases, leaving 5 bases between the germline ends. This CDR3 spans 12 amino acids. Germline values: CDR1 SEHNR, CDR2 FQNEAQ (reference sequence). The CDR3 here is CASSLSLQPQHF. The CDR3, as DNA: TGTGCCAGCAGCTTATCCCTTCAGCCCCAGCATTTT. The whole variable domain, remainder taken from reference TRBV7-9 and TRBJ1-5, is DTGVSQNPRHKITKRGQNVTFRCDPISEHNRLYWYRQTLGQGPEFLTYFQNEAQLEKSRLLSDRFSAERPKGSFSTLEIQRTEQGDSAMYLCASSLSLQPQHFGDGTRLSIL.

This clone was seen only once. This chain joins TRBV28 and TRBJ1-3, with D uncertain. Trimming left V 2 bases short and J 4 bases short, with 9 bases between. The CDR3 has 14 residues. Per germline, CDR1 MDHEN and CDR2 SYDVKM. The CDR3 spells CASSLPTPGNTIYF. CDR3 coding DNA: TGTGCCAGCAGTTTACCGACTCCCGGAAACACCATATATTTT.

This chain links TRBV10-3 with TRBJ2-2; TRBD1 is a possible D gene (5 bases). The CDR3 length is 12 residues. Germline V CDR1 and CDR2: ENHRY, SYGVKD. V was shortened by 6 bases and J by 10 bases, with 12 bases between the two germline ends. The DNA for the CDR3 is TGTGCCATCAGGACGACAGTGGAGGAGCTGTTTTTT. Translating gives CAIRTTVEELFF.

Written as DNA, the CDR3 is TGTGCCAGCAGCCCGGGAGGAACAGATACGCAGTATTTT. This gives the protein CASSPGGTDTQYF. The rearrangement joins TRBV5-4 to TRBJ2-3; 7 bases agree with TRBD2. The germline CDR1 and CDR2 sequences are SGHNT and YYREEE (reference sequence). This CDR3 region has 13 residues. V trimming: 4 bases; J trimming: 3 bases; junction bases outside the gene matches: 2.

V usage is TRBV28 and J usage is TRBJ1-5; weak D call: TRBD1 (6 bases). Germline loops: CDR1 MDHEN, CDR2 SYDVKM. V shed 8 bases and J shed 2 bases, with 16 bases lying between them. The CDR3 spans 15 residues. CDR3 region: CASRWGLDGNQPQHF. The DNA of the CDR3 is TGTGCCAGCCGTTGGGGGCTTGATGGCAATCAGCCCCAGCATTTT. The complete variable domain, with remaining parts taken from reference TRBV28 and TRBJ1-5, reads DVKVTQSSRYLVKRTGEKVFLECVQDMDHENMFWYRQDPGLGLRLIYFSYDVKMKEKGDIPEGYSVSREKKERFSLILESASTNQTSMYLCASRWGLDGNQPQHFGDGTRLSIL.

The chain carries TRBV5-4 and TRBJ2-7; 9 positions match TRBD2. V shed 0 bases, J shed 6 bases, and the junction held 4 bases outside the gene matches. This CDR3 has 14 residues. Germline-derived CDR1 and CDR2 are SGHNT and YYREEE (reference sequence). The CDR3 region is CASSLGGGRAEQYF. The DNA for the CDR3 is TGTGCCAGCAGCTTGGGCGGCGGGAGGGCCGAGCAGTACTTC.

This rearrangement joins TRBV5-1 to TRBJ1-4; 9 nucleotides line up with TRBD1. Germline trimming cut 5 bases from V and 8 bases from J; bases unmatched to any gene: 13. The CDR3 loop spans 16 amino acids. Germline V lookup: CDR1 SGHRS, CDR2 YFSETQ. CDR3 coding DNA: TGCGCCAGCAGGACAACAGGGGGCGCCTTAGAAGAAAAACTGTTTTTT. It translates to CASRTTGGALEEKLFF.

This clone was detected only a few times. The J gene is TRBJ2-3, the V gene TRBV5-1, with a weak D call TRBD1 (6 bases). Trimming shortened V by 8 bases and J by 5 bases, and 15 bases separated the two germline ends. The CDR3 runs to 13 residues. Per the germline V gene, CDR1 is SGHRS and CDR2 is YFSETQ. DNA for the CDR3: TGCGCCAGTAGCACTAGGGGGAGAGATACGCAGTATTTT. This encodes CASSTRGRDTQYF. The variable domain in full, completed from reference TRBV5-1 and TRBJ2-3, reads KAGVTQTPRYLIKTRGQQVTLSCSPISGHRSVSWYQQTPGQGLQFLFEYFSETQRNKGNFPGRFSGRQFSNSRSEMNVSTLELGDSALYLCASSTRGRDTQYFGPGTRLTVL.

V gene TRBV4-1 combines with J gene TRBJ1-1; TRBD1 matches at 8 bases. The CDR3 sequence is 16 residues long. The germline V gene encodes CDR1 MGHRA and CDR2 YSYEKL. Trimming took 1 base from V and 4 from J; bases not matched to a gene: 8. CDR3 amino acids: CASSQGQGRFATEAFF. In nucleotides, the CDR3 is TGCGCCAGCAGCCAAGGACAGGGGAGGTTTGCCACTGAAGCTTTCTTT.

The chain links TRBV11-2 to TRBJ2-1, with 7 positions matching TRBD2. Germline-derived CDR1 and CDR2 are SGHAT and FQNNGV. The length of the CDR3 is 15 residues. The V segment lost 5 bases and the J segment 0 bases; nucleotides outside the gene matches: 4. CDR3 coding DNA: TGTGCCAGCAGCCGGGGACTAAGCTCCTACAATGAGCAGTTCTTC. It is translated as CASSRGLSSYNEQFF. The full variable domain, rest sourced from reference TRBV11-2 and TRBJ2-1, is EAGVAQSPRYKIIEKRQSVAFWCNPISGHATLYWYQQILGQGPKLLIQFQNNGVVDDSQLPKDRFSAERLKGVDSTLKIQPAKLEDSAVYLCASSRGLSSYNEQFFGPGTRLTVL.

The rearrangement links TRBV11-2 to TRBJ2-5; a possible D gene is TRBD2 (5 bases). The CDR3 spans 13 residues. Trimming removed 5 bases from V and 5 bases from J, with 12 bases in between. Germline V lookup: CDR1 SGHAT, CDR2 FQNNGV. CDR3 in DNA: TGTGCCAGCAGCCACGGGGAGCGGGAGACCCAGTACTTC. Translated, it gives CASSHGERETQYF.

This chain links TRBV7-9 with TRBJ2-1, with 8 bases aligning to TRBD2. V dropped 5 bases and J dropped 8; count of bases not matched to a gene: 14. The CDR3 is 16 amino acids. Germline CDR1 SEHNR, CDR2 FQNEAQ (reference sequence). CDR3 DNA sequence: TGTGCCAGCAGCCCCGGGAGGGGCAGCCACTGGGATGAGCAGTTCTTC. Amino acid sequence: CASSPGRGSHWDEQFF.

The rearrangement uses TRBV6-1 and TRBJ1-4; D gene unclear. The germline gives CDR1 MNHNS, CDR2 SASEGT. The CDR3 contains 10 residues. Deletions cut 8 bases from V and 6 bases from J, with 4 bases between. The CDR3 reads CASLYEKLFF. The CDR3 nucleotides read TGTGCCAGCCTTTATGAAAAACTGTTTTTT.

This chain uses TRBV6-5 with TRBJ1-2, with 7 bases lining up with TRBD1. The CDR3 sequence is 13 residues long. Germline-derived CDR1 and CDR2 are MNHEY and SVGAGI. With 2 bases clipped from V and 7 bases from J, the junction kept 4 bases outside the gene matches. CDR3: CASSYQNRGGYTF. The CDR3 DNA sequence: TGTGCCAGCAGTTACCAGAACAGGGGTGGCTACACCTTC.

The rearrangement links TRBV10-3 to TRBJ1-1, with a possible D match to TRBD1 (5 bases). Germline V gives CDR1 ENHRY, CDR2 SYGVKD. Trimming stripped 7 bases from V and 4 bases from J, with 13 bases between. CDR3 size: 13 residues. The CDR3 is CAINYQGGTEAFF. The CDR3 coding sequence is TGTGCCATCAACTACCAGGGTGGCACTGAAGCTTTCTTT.